This T cell receptor beta chain was obtained from a study of identical twins. MiXCR, applied by TCRdb to the 5' RACE reads, yields one record per CDR3 protein. Here the sample spans about 900,000 distinct CDR3 sequences, 9% to 15% being singletons. V shed 5 bases, J shed 0 bases, and the junction held 7 bases outside the gene matches. CDR3 size: 18 residues. Germline V gene sequence: CDR1 SGHTA, CDR2 FQGTGA. These data also formed part of another study, on yellow fever vaccine responses in identical twins.

This sequence joins TRBV7-3 and TRBJ2-6; TRBD2 matches at 10 bases. The sequence derives from a woman aged 18-35 years in good health. The specimen sequenced was PBMCs. CDR3 nucleotide sequence: TGTGCCAGCAGCGCAACTAGCGGGGCTTTCTCTGGGGCCAACGTCCTGACTTTC. As protein: CASSATSGAFSGANVLTF.